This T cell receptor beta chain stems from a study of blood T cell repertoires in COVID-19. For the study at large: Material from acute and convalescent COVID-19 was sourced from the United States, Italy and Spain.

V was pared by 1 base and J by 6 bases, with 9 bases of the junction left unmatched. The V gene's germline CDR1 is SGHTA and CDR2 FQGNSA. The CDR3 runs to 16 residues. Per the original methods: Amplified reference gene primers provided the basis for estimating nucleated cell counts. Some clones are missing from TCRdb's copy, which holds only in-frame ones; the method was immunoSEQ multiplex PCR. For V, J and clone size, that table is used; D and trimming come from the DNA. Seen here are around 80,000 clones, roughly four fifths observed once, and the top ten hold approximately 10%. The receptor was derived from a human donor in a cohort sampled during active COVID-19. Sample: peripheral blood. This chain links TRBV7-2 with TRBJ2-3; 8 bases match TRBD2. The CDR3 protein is CASSLEGSGVADTQYF. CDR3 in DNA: TGTGCCAGCAGCTTAGAAGGTAGCGGGGTTGCGGATACGCAGTATTTT.